This T cell receptor beta chain was observed in a study of blood T cell repertoires in COVID-19 (dated by TCRdb to between 2020 and 2021). About the investigation overall: Samples from collaborators originated in the United States, Italy and Spain and spanned both the acute and convalescent phases of COVID-19. The material from the prospective study consisted of cDNA or gDNA derived from T cells, B-cell-depleted T cells, or PBMCs. Deeply sampled blood TCRbeta repertoires from subjects exposed to, actively infected with, or recovered from COVID-19 were included in the dataset. The repertoires were released in a freely available public database meant as a resource for research on the immune response to SARS-CoV-2. The samples were drawn from the first 160 participants of the ongoing ImmuneRACE study and from about 1,200 subjects provided by 6 global collaborators. A de-identified subject ID, COVID-19 status, age in years and sex were almost always included in the sample metadata. HLA class I and class II types, where available, came from metadata supplied by the sample provider rather than from assay-based typing. Results the study describes overall, beyond this receptor: Clinical and demographic metadata were provided uncurated, with the amount varying by source and participant.

Comments on this clone: Its antigen is not yet known. No much larger clone is present one base from it, and per-base qualities are unavailable.

The immunoSEQ Assay, a bias-controlled multiplex PCR, was used to amplify TCRbeta CDR3 regions from genomic DNA. The published analysis was carried out like this. Nucleated cell counts per sample were estimated from amplification of reference gene primers within the assay. Sequence reads were collapsed and filtered to measure the absolute abundance of every unique TCRbeta CDR3 rearrangement. For each sample, productive Simpson clonality was calculated as the square root of Simpson's diversity index over productive rearrangements. TCRdb obtained this table from immuneACCESS and retained in-frame rearrangements with V and J assigned. These tables miss some clones; where compared with another copy, unresolved V genes account for less than half of the shortfall, and the remainder is unexplained. V, J and clone size reflect that table, while D and trimming were determined from the DNA. A total of approximately 180,000 clones appear in this sample, about 81% of them only once. Over 7.5% of the sample lies in the top ten.

Whole blood was collected in K2EDTA tubes by collaborating institutions according to the institutions' own protocols. For TCRbeta analysis, collaborator samples were shipped as frozen whole blood, as isolated PBMCs, or as DNA extracted from either sample type. The TCR was taken from a woman in her 70s with acute or convalescent COVID-19. Sample: peripheral blood.

Here is the DNA: TGCAGTGCCCCTGGGCCAGCAGAGCAGTACTTC. The encoded protein is CSAPGPAEQYF. The sequence joins TRBV20-1 to TRBJ2-7; no D gene call is confident. At the junction V is shortened by 6 bases and J by 7 bases, with 13 bases in between. CDR1 and CDR2, looked up from the germline V gene (reference sequence), are DFQATT and SNEGSKA. The CDR3 holds 11 amino acids from the cysteine to the phenylalanine. The entry retains the CDR3 DNA only, 33 bases that are in frame from base 1.